A single sample is the source of the 18 T cell receptor beta chains below, sequenced in a study of CD8 T cells in ankylosing spondylitis. TCRdb ran MiXCR on the 5' RACE reads and lists one entry per CDR3 protein. The sample has about 250,000 distinct CDR3 sequences, around 25% seen once. The sample was blood, either unsorted or a sorted T cell fraction (not recorded which). The source of these receptors is a male donor with ankylosing spondylitis or in good health (not recorded which).

This clonotype has at least ten counts. The genes are TRBV4-1 and TRBJ1-1; 8 bases line up with TRBD1. This CDR3 contains 17 residues. The V gene end was trimmed by 2 bases and the J gene end by 6 bases; junction bases not matched to a gene: 14. CDR1 is MGHRA and CDR2 is YSYEKL in the germline V gene. The chain's CDR3 is CASSQPYGQGGSPEAFF. The CDR3 region has the DNA TGCGCCAGCAGCCAACCCTACGGACAGGGAGGCTCCCCTGAAGCTTTCTTT.

This rearrangement joins TRBV20-1 to TRBJ2-2, with a weak D call TRBD2 (7 bases). The CDR3 is made up of 15 amino acids. CDR1 DFQATT and CDR2 SNEGSKA come from the germline V gene (reference sequence). The V end lost 3 bases, the J end lost 1 base, and 12 bases lay between the germline ends. The CDR3 region has the DNA TGCAGTGCTAGGCGGCGGGGGCAGAACACCGGGGAGCTGTTTTTT. Protein product: CSARRRGQNTGELFF.

This clonotype was seen many times. The J gene is TRBJ2-5, the V gene TRBV20-1; weak D call: TRBD2 (5 bases). The germline gives CDR1 DFQATT, CDR2 SNEGSKA (reference sequence). This CDR3 is 12 amino acids long. V was cut by 3 bases and J by 5 bases, with 10 bases left in between. CDR3 region: CSASGPGETQYF. CDR3 coding DNA: TGCAGTGCTAGTGGCCCGGGGGAGACCCAGTACTTC.

The V call is TRBV20-1, the J call TRBJ2-1; D gene uncertain. V shed 6 bases and J shed 2 bases, with 11 bases lying between them. This CDR3 spans 13 amino acids. From germline, CDR1 is DFQATT and CDR2 SNEGSKA (reference sequence). CDR3 in amino acids: CSALGSTYNEQFF. DNA of the CDR3: TGCAGTGCCTTGGGTTCTACCTACAATGAGCAGTTCTTC.

This chain uses TRBV6-1 with TRBJ2-7, with 10 nucleotides matching TRBD1. Trimming cost V 6 bases and J 4 bases; bases outside gene matches: 9. Germline V gene lookup returns CDR1 MNHNS and CDR2 SASEGT. The length of the CDR3 is 15 residues. The CDR3 DNA reads TGTGCCAGCAGCAATAGACAGGGGGCCTCTTACGAGCAGTACTTC. Amino acid sequence: CASSNRQGASYEQYF.

This rearrangement joins TRBV20-1 to TRBJ1-2; TRBD1 aligns across 7 bases. CDR3 size: 15 residues. Germline V gene sequence: CDR1 DFQATT, CDR2 SNEGSKA (reference sequence). V lost 0 bases, J lost 3 bases, and 7 bases stayed unmatched. This CDR3 is CSARDRARGDYGYTF. CDR3 nucleotide sequence: TGCAGTGCTAGAGATCGGGCCAGGGGGGACTATGGCTACACCTTC.

Here the CDR3 reads CAGRGPGRGDEQYF. The CDR3 DNA follows: TGTGCCGGAAGAGGTCCGGGCAGGGGCGACGAGCAGTACTTC. The gene calls are TRBV28 and TRBJ2-7; the D gene is possibly TRBD1 (6 bases). The CDR3 is 14 amino acids. In germline, CDR1 is MDHEN, CDR2 SYDVKM. Trimming shortened V by 11 bases and J by 5 bases, and 22 bases separated the two germline ends.

This clonotype came up many times. The chain couples TRBV12-3 or TRBV12-4 to TRBJ2-2; D is ambiguous. Trimming removed 3 bases from V and 6 bases from J, with 8 bases in between. This CDR3 contains 13 residues. CDR3: CASSLLTAGELFF. The CDR3 nucleotides are TGTGCCAGCAGTTTGTTGACGGCCGGGGAGCTGTTTTTT.

This clonotype was recorded at least ten times. The chain uses TRBV20-1 and TRBJ2-5, with D unresolved. This CDR3 is built from 12 residues. The germline CDR1 and CDR2 sequences are DFQATT and SNEGSKA (reference sequence). Trimming took 6 bases from V and 2 from J, leaving 10 bases between them. CDR3 in amino acids: CSALPSQETQYF. The CDR3 bases are TGCAGTGCCCTCCCGTCACAAGAGACCCAGTACTTC.

This chain connects TRBV18 to TRBJ2-5; no definite D call. CDR1 and CDR2 (germline): KGHSH, LQKENI. The CDR3 sequence is 14 residues long. Trimming removed 2 bases from V and 5 bases from J, with 12 bases in between. This chain's CDR3 is CASSPKSSEETQYF. CDR3 DNA: TGTGCCAGCTCACCAAAGAGCTCGGAGGAGACCCAGTACTTC.

The chain recombines TRBV20-1 with TRBJ2-3; 8 nucleotides agree with TRBD2. This CDR3 has 15 residues. J gave up 2 bases and V 3 bases, and 7 bases lay outside the gene matches. Germline assignment: CDR1 DFQATT and CDR2 SNEGSKA (reference sequence). CDR3 in amino acids: CSASSGVGDTDTQYF. The CDR3 DNA reads as TGCAGTGCTAGTAGCGGGGTAGGGGACACAGATACGCAGTATTTT.

This clonotype was observed a handful of times. The V call is TRBV6-6, the J call TRBJ1-5, with 7 bases lining up with TRBD1. The CDR3 sequence is 13 residues long. Germline values: CDR1 MNHNY, CDR2 SVGAGI (reference sequence). J was trimmed by 9 bases and V by 6 bases; bases with no gene match: 8. The CDR3 sequence: CASRSTGALPQHF. CDR3 DNA sequence: TGTGCCAGCAGGAGCACAGGGGCCTTGCCCCAGCATTTT.

This clonotype came up a few times. This chain links TRBV6-1 with TRBJ2-1, with D perhaps TRBD1 (6 bases). Trimming took 6 bases from V and 9 from J, leaving 15 bases between them. CDR1 MNHNS and CDR2 SASEGT come from the germline V gene. The CDR3 extends over 13 amino acids. In DNA, the CDR3 is TGTGCCAGCAGATCTACAGGGTCCGGTGAGCAGTTCTTC. This gives the protein CASRSTGSGEQFF.

This clonotype showed up just once. V and J are TRBV12-3 or TRBV12-4 and TRBJ1-1, with D hard to call. Deletions cut 6 bases from V and 4 bases from J, with 12 bases between. CDR3 length equals 13 residues. CDR3 sequence (DNA): TGTGCCAGCAGCCCGAACCGGGCCACTGAAGCTTTCTTT. It encodes CASSPNRATEAFF.

The V call is TRBV20-1, the J call TRBJ2-7, with D possibly matching TRBD2 (6 bases). Deletions cut 0 bases from V and 4 bases from J, with 19 bases between. This CDR3 contains 16 residues. Per germline, CDR1 DFQATT and CDR2 SNEGSKA (reference sequence). CDR3 sequence reads: CSARDARAQSGYEQYF. The DNA of the CDR3 is TGCAGTGCTAGAGATGCCAGGGCCCAAAGCGGGTACGAGCAGTACTTC.

The chain carries TRBV10-1 and TRBJ2-7; D not certain. V gave up 2 bases and J gave up 3 bases, with 5 bases separating them. The CDR3 consists of 12 residues. CDR1 is WNHNN, CDR2 SYGVQD, per germline (reference sequence). In nucleotides, the CDR3 is TGCGCCAGCAGTGAGGGTAGCTACGAGCAGTACTTC. The encoded protein is CASSEGSYEQYF.

This clonotype has at least ten counts. The V and J genes are TRBV4-1 and TRBJ2-1; D gene uncertain. Germline loops: CDR1 MGHRA, CDR2 YSYEKL. V lost 4 bases, J lost 1 base, and 8 bases lay in between. The CDR3 covers 14 residues. CDR3 region: CASSRQASYNEQFF. CDR3 in DNA: TGCGCCAGCAGCCGGCAGGCATCCTACAATGAGCAGTTCTTC.

The genes are TRBV20-1 and TRBJ1-5; maybe TRBD1 (5 bases). The CDR3 loop spans 16 amino acids. V was shortened by 1 base and J by 5 bases, with 18 bases between the two germline ends. Germline V gives CDR1 DFQATT, CDR2 SNEGSKA (reference sequence). CDR3 residues: CSARGRVGLGDQPQHF. CDR3 in DNA: TGCAGTGCTAGAGGCCGGGTAGGGTTGGGGGATCAGCCCCAGCATTTT.